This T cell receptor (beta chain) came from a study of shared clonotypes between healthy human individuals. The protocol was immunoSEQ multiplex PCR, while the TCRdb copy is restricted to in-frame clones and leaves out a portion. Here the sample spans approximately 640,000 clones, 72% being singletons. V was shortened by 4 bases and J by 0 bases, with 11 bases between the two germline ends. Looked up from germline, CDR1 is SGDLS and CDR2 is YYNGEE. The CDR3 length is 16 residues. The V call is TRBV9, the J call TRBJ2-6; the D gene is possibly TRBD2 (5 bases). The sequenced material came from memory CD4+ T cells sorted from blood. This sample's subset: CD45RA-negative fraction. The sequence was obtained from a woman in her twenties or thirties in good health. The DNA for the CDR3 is TGTGCCAGCAGCCTAGCCACCCACTCTGGGGCCAACGTCCTGACTTTC. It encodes CASSLATHSGANVLTF.